The present entry profiles one T cell receptor (beta chain) with its context. Its target is not known. This sample was included in a study of T cell repertoires in cytomegalovirus infection. This CDR3 contains 16 residues. V lost 5 bases, J lost 2 bases, and 15 bases lay in between. Germline CDR1 reads KGHDR; CDR2 reads SFDVKD. One entry per CDR3 protein results from TCRdb running MiXCR on the reads. The sample gives fewer than 1,000,000 distinct CDR3 sequences, around 31% of which show up once; around 15% is in the top ten. The receptor comes from a human donor in good health (CMV status not recorded). Some clones in this sample may be carry-over from other donors' samples. The chain couples TRBV24-1 to TRBJ2-1; a weak D match, TRBD1 (6 bases). This specimen was cultured CD8+ T cells from PBMCs, taken from culture after CMV antigen stimulation. The CDR3 reads CATSGIVGTTYNEQFF. CDR3 in DNA: TGTGCCACCAGTGGTATTGTCGGGACAACCTACAATGAGCAGTTCTTC.